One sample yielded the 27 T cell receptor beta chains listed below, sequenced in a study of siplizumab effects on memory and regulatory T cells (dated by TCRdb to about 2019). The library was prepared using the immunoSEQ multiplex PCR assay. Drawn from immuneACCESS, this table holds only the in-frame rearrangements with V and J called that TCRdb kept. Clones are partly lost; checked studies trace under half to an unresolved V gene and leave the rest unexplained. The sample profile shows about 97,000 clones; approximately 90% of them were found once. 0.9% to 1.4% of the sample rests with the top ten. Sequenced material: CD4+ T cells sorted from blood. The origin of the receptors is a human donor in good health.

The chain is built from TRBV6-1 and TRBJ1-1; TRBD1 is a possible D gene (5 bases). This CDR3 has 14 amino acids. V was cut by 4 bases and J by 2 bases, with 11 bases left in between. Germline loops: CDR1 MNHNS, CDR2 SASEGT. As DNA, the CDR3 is TGTGCCAGCAGTGTCCGGGACGGAAACACTGAAGCTTTCTTT. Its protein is CASSVRDGNTEAFF.

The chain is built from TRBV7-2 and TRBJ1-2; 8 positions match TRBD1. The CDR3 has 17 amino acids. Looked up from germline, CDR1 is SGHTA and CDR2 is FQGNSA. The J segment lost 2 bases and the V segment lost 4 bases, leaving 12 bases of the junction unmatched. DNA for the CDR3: TGTGCCAGCAGCTATGCCACTAGAGGACAGGGCAACTATGGCTACACCTTC. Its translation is CASSYATRGQGNYGYTF.

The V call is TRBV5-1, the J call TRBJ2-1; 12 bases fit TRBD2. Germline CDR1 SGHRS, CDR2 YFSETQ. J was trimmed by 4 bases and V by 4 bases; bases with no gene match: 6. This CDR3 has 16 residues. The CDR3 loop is CASSPGLAGAYNEQFF. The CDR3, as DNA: TGCGCCAGCAGCCCGGGACTAGCGGGCGCTTACAATGAGCAGTTCTTC.

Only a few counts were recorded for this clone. CDR3 sequence reads: CASSGNRGYGYTF. For the CDR3, the DNA is TGTGCCAGCAGTGGAAACAGGGGCTATGGCTACACCTTC. The V gene is TRBV6-4, the J gene TRBJ1-2; the match to TRBD1 covers 7 bases. V trimming: 4 bases; J trimming: 4 bases; junction bases outside the gene matches: 3. The CDR3 extends over 13 amino acids. The V gene's germline CDR1 is MRHNA and CDR2 SNTAGT.

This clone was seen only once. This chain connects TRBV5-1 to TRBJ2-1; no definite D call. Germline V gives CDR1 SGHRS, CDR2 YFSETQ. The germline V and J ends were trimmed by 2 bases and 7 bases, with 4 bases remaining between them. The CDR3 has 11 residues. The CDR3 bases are TGCGCCAGCAGCTTCGGGAATGAGCAGTTCTTC. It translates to CASSFGNEQFF.

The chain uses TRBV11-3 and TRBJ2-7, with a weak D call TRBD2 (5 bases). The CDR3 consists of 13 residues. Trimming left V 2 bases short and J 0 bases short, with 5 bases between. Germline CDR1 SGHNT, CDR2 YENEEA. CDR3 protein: CASSLTSSYEQYF. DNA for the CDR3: TGTGCCAGCAGCTTAACTAGCTCCTACGAGCAGTACTTC.

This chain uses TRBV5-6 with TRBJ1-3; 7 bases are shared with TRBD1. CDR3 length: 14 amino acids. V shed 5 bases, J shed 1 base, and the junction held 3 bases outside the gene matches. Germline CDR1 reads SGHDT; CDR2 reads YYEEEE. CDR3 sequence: CASSRQGSGNTIYF. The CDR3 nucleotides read TGTGCCAGCAGTCGACAGGGTTCTGGAAACACCATATATTTT.

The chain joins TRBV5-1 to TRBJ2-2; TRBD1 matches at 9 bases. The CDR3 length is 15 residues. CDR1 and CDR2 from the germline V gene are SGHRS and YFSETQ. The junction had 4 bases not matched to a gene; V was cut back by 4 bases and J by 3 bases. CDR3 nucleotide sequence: TGCGCCAGCAGCCGGGGACAGGGTCACACCGGGGAGCTGTTTTTT. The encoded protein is CASSRGQGHTGELFF. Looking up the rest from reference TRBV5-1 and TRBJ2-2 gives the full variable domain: KAGVTQTPRYLIKTRGQQVTLSCSPISGHRSVSWYQQTPGQGLQFLFEYFSETQRNKGNFPGRFSGRQFSNSRSEMNVSTLELGDSALYLCASSRGQGHTGELFFGEGSRLTVL.

CDR3 nucleotides: TGTGCCAGCAGTGCCAACAGGGCGAGCTACGAGCAGTACTTC. Residues: CASSANRASYEQYF. The chain recombines TRBV6-4 with TRBJ2-7, with D maybe TRBD1 (6 bases). The CDR3 is 14 residues long. Looked up from germline, CDR1 is MRHNA and CDR2 is SNTAGT. V was cut by 4 bases and J by 3 bases, with 13 bases left in between.

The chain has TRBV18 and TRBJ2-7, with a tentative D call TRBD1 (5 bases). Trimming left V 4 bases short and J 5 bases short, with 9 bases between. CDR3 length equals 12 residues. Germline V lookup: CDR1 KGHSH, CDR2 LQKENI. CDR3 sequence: CASSLWTNEQYF. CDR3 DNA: TGTGCCAGCTCACTATGGACAAACGAGCAGTACTTC.

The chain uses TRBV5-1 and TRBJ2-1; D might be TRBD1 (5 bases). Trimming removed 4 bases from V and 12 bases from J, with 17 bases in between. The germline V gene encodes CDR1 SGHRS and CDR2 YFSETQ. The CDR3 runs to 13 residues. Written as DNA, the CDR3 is TGCGCCAGCAGCAATGTAGGGGTTGCTGGGCAGTTCTTC. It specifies CASSNVGVAGQFF. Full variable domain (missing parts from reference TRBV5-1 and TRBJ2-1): KAGVTQTPRYLIKTRGQQVTLSCSPISGHRSVSWYQQTPGQGLQFLFEYFSETQRNKGNFPGRFSGRQFSNSRSEMNVSTLELGDSALYLCASSNVGVAGQFFGPGTRLTVL.

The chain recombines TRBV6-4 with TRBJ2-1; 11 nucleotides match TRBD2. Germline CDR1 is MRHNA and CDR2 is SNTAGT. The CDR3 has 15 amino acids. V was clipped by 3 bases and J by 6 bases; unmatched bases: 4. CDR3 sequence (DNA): TGTGCCAGCAGTGAACTAGCGGGAGCGGCCAATGAGCAGTTCTTC. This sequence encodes CASSELAGAANEQFF.

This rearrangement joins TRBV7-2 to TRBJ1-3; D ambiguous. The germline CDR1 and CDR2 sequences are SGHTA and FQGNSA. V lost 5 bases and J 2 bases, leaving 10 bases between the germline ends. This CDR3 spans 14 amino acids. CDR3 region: CASSPYSPGNTIYF. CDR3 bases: TGTGCCAGCAGCCCGTACAGCCCTGGAAACACCATATATTTT.

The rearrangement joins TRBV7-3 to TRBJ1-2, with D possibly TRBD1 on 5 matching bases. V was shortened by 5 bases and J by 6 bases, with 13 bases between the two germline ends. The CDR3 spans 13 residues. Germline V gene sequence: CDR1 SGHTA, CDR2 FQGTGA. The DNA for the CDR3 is TGTGCCAGCAGCGACGGGGGATCGCATGGCTACACCTTC. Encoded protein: CASSDGGSHGYTF. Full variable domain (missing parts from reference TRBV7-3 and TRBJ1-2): GAGVSQTPSNKVTEKGKYVELRCDPISGHTALYWYRQSLGQGPEFLIYFQGTGAADDSGLPNDRFFAVRPEGSVSTLKIQRTERGDSAVYLCASSDGGSHGYTFGSGTRLTVV.

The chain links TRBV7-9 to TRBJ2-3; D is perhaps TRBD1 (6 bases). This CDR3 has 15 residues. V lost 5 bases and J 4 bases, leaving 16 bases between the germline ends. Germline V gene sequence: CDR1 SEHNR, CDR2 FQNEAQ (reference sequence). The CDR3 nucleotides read TGTGCCAGCAGCGCCAGGGGTCGGACCTCAGATACGCAGTATTTT. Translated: CASSARGRTSDTQYF.

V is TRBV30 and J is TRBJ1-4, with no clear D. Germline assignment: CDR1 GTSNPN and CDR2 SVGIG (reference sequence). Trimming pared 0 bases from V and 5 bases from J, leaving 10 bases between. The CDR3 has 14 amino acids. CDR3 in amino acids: CAWSVLPRNEKLFF. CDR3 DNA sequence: TGTGCCTGGAGTGTACTTCCCAGGAATGAAAAACTGTTTTTT.

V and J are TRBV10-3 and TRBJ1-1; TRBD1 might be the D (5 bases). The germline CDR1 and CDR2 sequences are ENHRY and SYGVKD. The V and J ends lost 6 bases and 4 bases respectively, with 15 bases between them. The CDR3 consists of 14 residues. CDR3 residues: CAISPRAVSTEAFF. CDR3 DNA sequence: TGTGCCATCAGCCCCAGGGCGGTGAGCACTGAAGCTTTCTTT.

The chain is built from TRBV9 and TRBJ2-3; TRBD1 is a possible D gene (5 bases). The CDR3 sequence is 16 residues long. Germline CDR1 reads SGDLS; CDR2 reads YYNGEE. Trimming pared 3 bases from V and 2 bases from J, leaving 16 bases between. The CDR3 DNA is TGTGCCAGCAGCGCCCCGCAGGGCGGATTCACAGATACGCAGTATTTT. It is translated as CASSAPQGGFTDTQYF.

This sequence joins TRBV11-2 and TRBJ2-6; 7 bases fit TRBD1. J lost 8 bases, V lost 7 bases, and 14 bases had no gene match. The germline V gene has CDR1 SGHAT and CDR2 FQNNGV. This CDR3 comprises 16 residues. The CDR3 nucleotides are TGTGCCAGCATACAACCCGAACAGGGGCACTCCAACGTCCTGACTTTC. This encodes CASIQPEQGHSNVLTF. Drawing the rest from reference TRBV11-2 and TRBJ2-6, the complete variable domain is EAGVAQSPRYKIIEKRQSVAFWCNPISGHATLYWYQQILGQGPKLLIQFQNNGVVDDSQLPKDRFSAERLKGVDSTLKIQPAKLEDSAVYLCASIQPEQGHSNVLTFGAGSRLTVL.

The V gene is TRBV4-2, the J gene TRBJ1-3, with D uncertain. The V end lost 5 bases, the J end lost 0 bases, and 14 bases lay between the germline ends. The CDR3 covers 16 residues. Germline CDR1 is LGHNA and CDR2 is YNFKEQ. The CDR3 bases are TGTGCCAGCAGCTCAGAGGTCGTCAGCTCTGGAAACACCATATATTTT. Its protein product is CASSSEVVSSGNTIYF.

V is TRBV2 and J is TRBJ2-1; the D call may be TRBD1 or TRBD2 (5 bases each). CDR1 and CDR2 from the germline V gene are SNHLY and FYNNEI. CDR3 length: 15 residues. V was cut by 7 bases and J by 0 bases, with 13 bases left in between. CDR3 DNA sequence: TGTGCCAGCACCGACAGCGGAAGCTCCTACAATGAGCAGTTCTTC. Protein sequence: CASTDSGSSYNEQFF.

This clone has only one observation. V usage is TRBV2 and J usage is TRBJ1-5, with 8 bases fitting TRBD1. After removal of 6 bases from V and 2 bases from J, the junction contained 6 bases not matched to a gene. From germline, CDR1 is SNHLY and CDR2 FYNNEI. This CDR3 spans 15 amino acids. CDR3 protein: CASRYQTGGNQPQHF. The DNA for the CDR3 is TGTGCCAGCAGATATCAGACAGGGGGCAATCAGCCCCAGCATTTT.

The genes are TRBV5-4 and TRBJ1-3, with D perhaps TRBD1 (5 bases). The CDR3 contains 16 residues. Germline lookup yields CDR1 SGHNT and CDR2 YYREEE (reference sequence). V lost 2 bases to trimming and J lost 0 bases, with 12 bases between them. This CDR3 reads CASSLRDGISGNTIYF. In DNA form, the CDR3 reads TGTGCCAGCAGCTTAAGGGACGGGATCTCTGGAAACACCATATATTTT.

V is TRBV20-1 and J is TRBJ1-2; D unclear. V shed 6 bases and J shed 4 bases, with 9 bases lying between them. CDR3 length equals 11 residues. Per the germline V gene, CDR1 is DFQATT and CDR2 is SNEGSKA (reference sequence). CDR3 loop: CSATGGYGYTF. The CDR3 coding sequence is TGCAGTGCCACGGGAGGCTATGGCTACACCTTC.

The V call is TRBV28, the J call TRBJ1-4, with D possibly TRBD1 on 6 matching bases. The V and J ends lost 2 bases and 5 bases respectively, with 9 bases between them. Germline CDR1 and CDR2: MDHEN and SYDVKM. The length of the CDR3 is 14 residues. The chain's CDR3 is CASSLGGGNEKLFF. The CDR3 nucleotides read TGTGCCAGCAGTTTAGGAGGGGGGAATGAAAAACTGTTTTTT.

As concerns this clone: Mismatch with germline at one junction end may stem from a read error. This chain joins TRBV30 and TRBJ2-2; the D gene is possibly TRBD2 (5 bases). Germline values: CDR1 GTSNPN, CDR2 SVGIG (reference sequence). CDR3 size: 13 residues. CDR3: CAWTGSNTGELFF. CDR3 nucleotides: TGTGCATGGACGGGGAGTAACACCGGGGAGCTGTTTTTT.

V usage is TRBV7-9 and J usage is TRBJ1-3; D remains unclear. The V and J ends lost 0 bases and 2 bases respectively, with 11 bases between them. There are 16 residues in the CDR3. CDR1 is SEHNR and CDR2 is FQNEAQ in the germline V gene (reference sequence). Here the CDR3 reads CASSLAFQTAGNTIYF. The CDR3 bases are TGTGCCAGCAGCTTAGCTTTCCAGACGGCTGGAAACACCATATATTTT.